This T cell receptor beta chain originates from a study of T cell changes during pregnancy in multiple sclerosis. Produced via immunoSEQ multiplex PCR; TCRdb's table is partial and in-frame only. The sample has about 21,000 clones, about 91% seen once. Per germline, CDR1 SGHVS and CDR2 FNYEAQ. CDR3 length: 17 residues. Trimming cost V 5 bases and J 5 bases, with 19 bases left between them. The TCR comes from a female donor with multiple sclerosis, enrolled in a pregnancy study. This chain connects TRBV7-6 to TRBJ2-6; unclear D gene. The sequencing here drew on CD4+ T cells from peripheral blood mononuclear cells, taken in the third trimester of pregnancy. DNA for the CDR3: TGTGCCAGCAGCGTTTGGTTCTCACAAAGTCGGGCCAACGTCCTGACTTTC. Translated: CASSVWFSQSRANVLTF.